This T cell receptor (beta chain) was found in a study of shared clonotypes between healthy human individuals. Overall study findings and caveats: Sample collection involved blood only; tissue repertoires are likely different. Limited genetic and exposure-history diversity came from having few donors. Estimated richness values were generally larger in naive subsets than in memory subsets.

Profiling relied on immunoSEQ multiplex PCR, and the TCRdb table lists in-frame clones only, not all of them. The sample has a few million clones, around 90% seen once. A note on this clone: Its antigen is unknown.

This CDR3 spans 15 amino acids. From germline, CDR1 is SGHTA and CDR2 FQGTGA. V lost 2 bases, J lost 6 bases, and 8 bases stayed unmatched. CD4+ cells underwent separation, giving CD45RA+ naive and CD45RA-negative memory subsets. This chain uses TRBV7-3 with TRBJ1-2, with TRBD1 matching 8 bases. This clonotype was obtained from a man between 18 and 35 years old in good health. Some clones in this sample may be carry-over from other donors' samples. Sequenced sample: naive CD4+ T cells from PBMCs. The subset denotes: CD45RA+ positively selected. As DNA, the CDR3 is TGTGCCAGCAGCTTATCTTCGCAGGGGGCGCATGGCTACACCTTC. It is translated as CASSLSSQGAHGYTF.